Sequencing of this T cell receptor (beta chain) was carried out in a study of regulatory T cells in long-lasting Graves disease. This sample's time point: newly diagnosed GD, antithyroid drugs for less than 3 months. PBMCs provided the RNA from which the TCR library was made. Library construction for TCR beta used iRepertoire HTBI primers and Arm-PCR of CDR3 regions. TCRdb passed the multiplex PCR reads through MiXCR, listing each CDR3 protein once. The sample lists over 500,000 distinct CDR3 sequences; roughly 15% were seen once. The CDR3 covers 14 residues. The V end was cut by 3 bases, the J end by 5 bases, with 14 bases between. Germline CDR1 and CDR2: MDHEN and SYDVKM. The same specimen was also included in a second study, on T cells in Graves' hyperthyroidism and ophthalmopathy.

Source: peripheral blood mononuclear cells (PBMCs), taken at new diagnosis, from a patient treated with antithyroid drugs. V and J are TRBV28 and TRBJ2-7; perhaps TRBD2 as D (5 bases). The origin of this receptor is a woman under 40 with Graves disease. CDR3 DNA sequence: TGTGCCAGCAGTTTGAAGAGGGCGCCCCACGAGCAGTACTTC. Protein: CASSLKRAPHEQYF.